The 25 T cell receptor beta chains in this list originate from one sample, sequenced in a study of blood T cell repertoires in COVID-19. Profiling relied on immunoSEQ multiplex PCR, and the TCRdb table lists in-frame clones only, not all of them. The sample contains 200,000 to 300,000 clones, approximately 80% of which appear only once. The sequencing input was peripheral blood. These receptors all stem from a man under 40 who had recovered from COVID-19.

The CDR3 loop reads CASSLVLQDNEQFF. The CDR3 nucleotides are TGTGCCAGCAGCTTAGTACTACAGGACAATGAGCAGTTCTTC. The rearrangement joins TRBV7-9 to TRBJ2-1; a possible D gene is TRBD1 (5 bases). The germline V gene encodes CDR1 SEHNR and CDR2 FQNEAQ (reference sequence). The CDR3 runs to 14 residues. Trimming cost V 1 base and J 5 bases, with 9 bases left between them.

This clone showed up many times. V and J are TRBV6-6 and TRBJ2-1; D remains ambiguous. Germline V gene sequence: CDR1 MNHNY, CDR2 SVGAGI (reference sequence). The CDR3 runs to 15 residues. Trimming took off 5 bases at V and 0 bases at J, with 11 bases between the two ends. Here the CDR3 reads CASSPSESSYNEQFF. The CDR3 DNA reads as TGTGCCAGCAGTCCCAGCGAGAGCTCCTACAATGAGCAGTTCTTC.

The chain employs TRBV4-1 and TRBJ1-1, with D possibly matching TRBD1 (6 bases). The CDR3 length is 15 residues. Germline lookup yields CDR1 MGHRA and CDR2 YSYEKL. Trimming shortened V by 1 base and J by 9 bases, and 18 bases separated the two germline ends. Here the CDR3 DNA reads TGCGCCAGCAGCCAAGGATGGGGGGGCCCCCTTCAAGCTTTCTTT. This sequence encodes CASSQGWGGPLQAFF.

The V call is TRBV5-1, the J call TRBJ2-3; 15 bases are a match to TRBD2. CDR1 and CDR2 (germline): SGHRS, YFSETQ. Trimming at V came to 0 bases and at J to 0 bases, leaving 5 bases not matched to a gene. This CDR3 has 19 amino acids. CDR3 nucleotide sequence: TGCGCCAGCAGCTTGGCCCGGACTAGCGGGGGGGGCAGCACAGATACGCAGTATTTT. Protein: CASSLARTSGGGSTDTQYF.

V and J are TRBV6-5 and TRBJ1-6; TRBD1 matches at 9 bases. With 6 bases clipped from V and 10 bases from J, the junction kept 10 bases outside the gene matches. This CDR3 has 15 residues. Germline V gene lookup returns CDR1 MNHEY and CDR2 SVGAGI. CDR3 bases: TGTGCCAGCAGGGGGACAGGGATATTAGGGTCACCCCTCCACTTT. Encoded protein: CASRGTGILGSPLHF.

This clone has more than one count but fewer than ten. The V and J genes are TRBV7-2 and TRBJ1-6; the D gene is possibly TRBD1 (5 bases). The CDR3 is 18 amino acids. The V gene lost 3 bases and the J gene lost 4 bases, with 19 bases spanning the gap. Germline lookup yields CDR1 SGHTA and CDR2 FQGNSA. CDR3 bases: TGTGCCAGCAGCTTCCAGGCCCCCTCAGGACAATATAATTCACCCCTCCACTTT. This gives the protein CASSFQAPSGQYNSPLHF.

The V call is TRBV14, the J call TRBJ1-1; 7 nucleotides line up with TRBD1. The CDR3 totals 16 residues. V gave up 7 bases and J gave up 4 bases; unmatched junction bases: 15. The germline CDR1 and CDR2 sequences are SGHDN and FVKESK. The CDR3 sequence: CASTPKWWTGRTEAFF. The CDR3 DNA reads as TGTGCCAGCACCCCGAAGTGGTGGACAGGTCGCACTGAAGCTTTCTTT.

The chain couples TRBV7-9 to TRBJ2-1; D might be TRBD2 (7 bases). Trimming took off 5 bases at V and 0 bases at J, with 17 bases between the two ends. The V gene's germline CDR1 is SEHNR and CDR2 FQNEAQ (reference sequence). The CDR3 runs 17 residues. CDR3 nucleotides: TGTGCCAGCAGCCGGGTTCCGGGGGGCAGCTCCTACAATGAGCAGTTCTTC. Its translation is CASSRVPGGSSYNEQFF.

The rearrangement uses TRBV19 and TRBJ1-1; 12 bases are shared with TRBD1. The germline V gene has CDR1 LNHDA and CDR2 SQIVND (reference sequence). The V and J ends lost 7 bases and 4 bases, in that order; junction bases with no gene match: 4. This CDR3 comprises 14 residues. The CDR3 DNA reads TGTGCCAGTACTGGGACAGGGGGCGGCACTGAAGCTTTCTTT. This gives the protein CASTGTGGGTEAFF.

The chain links TRBV18 to TRBJ1-4; possibly TRBD1 for D (5 bases). CDR1 and CDR2 from the germline V gene are KGHSH and LQKENI. This CDR3 is 14 amino acids long. The V gene lost 5 bases and the J gene lost 8 bases, with 15 bases spanning the gap. The CDR3, as DNA: TGTGCCAGCTCAAGGACACTAATGCGGGAAAAACTGTTTTTT. It yields the protein CASSRTLMREKLFF. The full variable domain, in which reference TRBV18 and TRBJ1-4 provide the parts outside the CDR3, is NAGVMQNPRHLVRRRGQEARLRCSPMKGHSHVYWYRQLPEEGLKFMVYLQKENIIDESGMPKERFSAEFPKEGPSILRIQQVVRGDSAAYFCASSRTLMREKLFFGSGTQLSVL.

A few counts support this clone. The chain has TRBV2 and TRBJ1-2; D unclear. The CDR3 is made up of 11 amino acids. The germline CDR1 and CDR2 sequences are SNHLY and FYNNEI. Trimming cost V 6 bases and J 12 bases, with 14 bases left between them. The CDR3 is CASSGHPINTF. CDR3 nucleotide sequence: TGTGCCAGCAGCGGTCACCCGATTAACACCTTC. Drawing the rest from reference TRBV2 and TRBJ1-2, the complete variable domain is EPEVTQTPSHQVTQMGQEVILRCVPISNHLYFYWYRQILGQKVEFLVSFYNNEISEKSEIFDDQFSVERPDGSNFTLKIRSTKLEDSAMYFCASSGHPINTFGSGTRLTVV.

The chain is built from TRBV27 and TRBJ1-3; weak D call: TRBD1 (5 bases). The CDR3 runs 17 residues. The V and J ends lost 5 bases and 3 bases respectively, with 20 bases between them. The germline gives CDR1 MNHEY, CDR2 SMNVEV (reference sequence). The CDR3 here is CASSNRSREGFGNTIYF. The CDR3 nucleotides read TGTGCCAGCAGTAATCGCTCCAGGGAAGGGTTTGGAAACACCATATATTTT.

The chain joins TRBV5-1 to TRBJ2-3; D possibly corresponds to TRBD2 (5 bases). Trimming took off 7 bases at V and 8 bases at J, with 17 bases between the two ends. Germline lookup yields CDR1 SGHRS and CDR2 YFSETQ. This CDR3 spans 13 amino acids. CDR3 loop: CASRRDRLATQYF. The CDR3 bases are TGCGCCAGCCGGAGAGATAGGCTAGCTACGCAGTATTTT.

The chain is built from TRBV11-3 and TRBJ2-3; D is possibly TRBD1 (5 bases). V gave up 4 bases and J gave up 5 bases, with 16 bases separating them. Germline values: CDR1 SGHNT, CDR2 YENEEA. The CDR3 sequence is 15 residues long. CDR3 protein: CASSSSGLEGDTQYF. The DNA of the CDR3 is TGTGCCAGCAGCTCCTCAGGGTTAGAAGGAGATACGCAGTATTTT.

The CDR3 DNA reads TGTGCCAGCTCAAAGGGAGCAAATTCACCCCTCCACTTT. It yields the protein CASSKGANSPLHF. V and J are TRBV18 and TRBJ1-6, with D unresolved. The CDR3 consists of 13 residues. The V end lost 5 bases, the J end lost 7 bases, and 9 bases lay between the germline ends. Germline CDR1 and CDR2: KGHSH and LQKENI.

The CDR3 nucleotides are TGTGCCAGCAGGACAGGGGCCGGGGAGCTGTTTTTT. Translated, it gives CASRTGAGELFF. J is TRBJ2-2 and V is TRBV7-9; 8 nucleotides agree with TRBD1. The CDR3 is made up of 12 amino acids. Germline lookup yields CDR1 SEHNR and CDR2 FQNEAQ (reference sequence). V lost 6 bases to trimming and J lost 6 bases; unmatched junction nucleotides: 0. The full variable domain, rest sourced from reference TRBV7-9 and TRBJ2-2, is DTGVSQNPRHKITKRGQNVTFRCDPISEHNRLYWYRQTLGQGPEFLTYFQNEAQLEKSRLLSDRFSAERPKGSFSTLEIQRTEQGDSAMYLCASRTGAGELFFGEGSRLTVL.

This chain links TRBV27 with TRBJ1-1, with D perhaps TRBD1 (6 bases). The CDR3 covers 13 residues. V gave up 6 bases and J gave up 4 bases, with 12 bases separating them. The germline gives CDR1 MNHEY, CDR2 SMNVEV (reference sequence). CDR3 DNA: TGTGCCAGCAGAATGGGAGGGGGCACTGAAGCTTTCTTT. This translates into CASRMGGGTEAFF.

The chain employs TRBV6-5 and TRBJ1-6, with D perhaps matching TRBD1 (6 bases). The ends were cut back, 6 bases at V and 6 bases at J, with 12 bases in the middle. The CDR3 covers 14 residues. The germline CDR1 and CDR2 sequences are MNHEY and SVGAGI. CDR3 sequence reads: CASRAGTTNSPLHF. The CDR3 nucleotides are TGTGCCAGCAGGGCCGGGACAACTAATTCACCCCTCCACTTT.

This clone was counted at least ten times. V usage is TRBV19 and J usage is TRBJ1-1, with TRBD1 as a possible D gene (5 bases). The V gene lost 7 bases and the J gene lost 11 bases, with 17 bases spanning the gap. Germline V gene lookup returns CDR1 LNHDA and CDR2 SQIVND (reference sequence). The CDR3 has 12 amino acids. The CDR3 reads CASKAQGSEAFF. CDR3 bases: TGTGCCAGTAAGGCGCAGGGTAGTGAGGCTTTCTTT.

The chain combines TRBV29-1 with TRBJ2-3; TRBD2 aligns across 12 bases. The V gene end was trimmed by 8 bases and the J gene end by 3 bases; junction bases not matched to a gene: 3. This CDR3 has 13 residues. Germline-derived CDR1 and CDR2 are SQVTM and ANQGSEA. This chain's CDR3 is CSPGLAGTDTQYF. The DNA of the CDR3 is TGCAGCCCCGGACTAGCGGGGACAGATACGCAGTATTTT.

The chain has TRBV5-1 and TRBJ1-1; 7 bases agree with TRBD1. From germline, CDR1 is SGHRS and CDR2 YFSETQ. After removal of 1 base from V and 4 bases from J, the junction contained 1 base not matched to a gene. The CDR3 is made up of 13 amino acids. The CDR3, as DNA: TGCGCCAGCAGCTTGCAGGGGGGCACTGAAGCTTTCTTT. Its protein is CASSLQGGTEAFF.

The CDR3 sequence is CASRPGQGLSPLHF. As DNA, the CDR3 is TGTGCCAGTAGGCCGGGACAGGGCCTTTCACCCCTCCACTTT. This rearrangement joins TRBV19 to TRBJ1-6, with 9 nucleotides matching TRBD1. Germline-derived CDR1 and CDR2 are LNHDA and SQIVND (reference sequence). The CDR3 runs 14 residues. After removal of 6 bases from V and 9 bases from J, the junction contained 6 bases not matched to a gene. The whole variable domain, filled in from reference TRBV19 and TRBJ1-6, reads DGGITQSPKYLFRKEGQNVTLSCEQNLNHDAMYWYRQDPGQGLRLIYYSQIVNDFQKGDIAEGYSVSREKKESFPLTVTSAQKNPTAFYLCASRPGQGLSPLHFGNGTRLTVT.

The chain carries TRBV6-5 and TRBJ1-3, with D perhaps matching TRBD1 (6 bases). The length of the CDR3 is 13 residues. Trimming shortened V by 8 bases and J by 5 bases, and 13 bases separated the two germline ends. Germline V CDR1 and CDR2: MNHEY, SVGAGI. This chain's CDR3 is CASLGGGRNTIYF. CDR3 sequence (DNA): TGTGCCAGCCTGGGAGGGGGAAGAAACACCATATATTTT.

This clone was counted a few times. Other DNA sequences within the sample encode an identical CDR3. This chain links TRBV5-4 with TRBJ1-2, with 7 bases identical to TRBD1. Germline lookup yields CDR1 SGHNT and CDR2 YYREEE (reference sequence). This CDR3 contains 14 residues. J gave up 4 bases and V 0 bases, and 3 bases lay outside the gene matches. Here the CDR3 DNA reads TGTGCCAGCAGCTTGGACAGGGGATCCTATGGCTACACCTTC. Its translation: CASSLDRGSYGYTF. The full variable domain, in which reference TRBV5-4 and TRBJ1-2 provide the parts outside the CDR3, is ETGVTQSPTHLIKTRGQQVTLRCSSQSGHNTVSWYQQALGQGPQFIFQYYREEENGRGNFPPRFSGLQFPNYSSELNVNALELDDSALYLCASSLDRGSYGYTFGSGTRLTVV.

CDR3 coding DNA: TGTGCCAGCAGCGCCGAGACAGCCGTAAAGCCCCAGCATTTT. The encoded protein is CASSAETAVKPQHF. The chain has TRBV2 and TRBJ1-5; maybe TRBD1 (5 bases). Trimming removed 6 bases from V and 8 bases from J, with 17 bases in between. The CDR3 is 14 residues long. CDR1 SNHLY and CDR2 FYNNEI come from the germline V gene. The full variable domain, its missing parts supplied by reference TRBV2 and TRBJ1-5, is EPEVTQTPSHQVTQMGQEVILRCVPISNHLYFYWYRQILGQKVEFLVSFYNNEISEKSEIFDDQFSVERPDGSNFTLKIRSTKLEDSAMYFCASSAETAVKPQHFGDGTRLSIL.